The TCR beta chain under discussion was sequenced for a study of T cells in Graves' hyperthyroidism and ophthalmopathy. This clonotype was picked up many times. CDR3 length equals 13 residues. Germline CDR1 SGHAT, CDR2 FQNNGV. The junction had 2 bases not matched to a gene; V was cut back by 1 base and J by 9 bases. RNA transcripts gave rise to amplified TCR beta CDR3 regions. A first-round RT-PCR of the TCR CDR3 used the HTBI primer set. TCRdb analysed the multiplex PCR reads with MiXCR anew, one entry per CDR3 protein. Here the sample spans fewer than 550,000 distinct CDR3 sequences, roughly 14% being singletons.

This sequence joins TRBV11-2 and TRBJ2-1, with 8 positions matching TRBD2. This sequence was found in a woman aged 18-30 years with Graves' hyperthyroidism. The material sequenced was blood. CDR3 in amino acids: CASSLVGGAEQFF. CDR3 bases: TGTGCCAGCAGCTTAGTCGGGGGGGCTGAGCAGTTCTTC. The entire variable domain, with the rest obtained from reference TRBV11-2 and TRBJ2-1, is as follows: EAGVAQSPRYKIIEKRQSVAFWCNPISGHATLYWYQQILGQGPKLLIQFQNNGVVDDSQLPKDRFSAERLKGVDSTLKIQPAKLEDSAVYLCASSLVGGAEQFFGPGTRLTVL.